Listed here is a single T cell receptor beta chain. Its antigen is not known. Donors with ophthalmopathy: moderate-to-severe activity, CAS ≥3, NOSPECS ≥4, duration under 3 months. Exclusion criteria comprised other autoimmune diseases, uncontrolled infections, pregnancy or lactation in patients. A volume of around 10 ml of fresh peripheral blood supplied the PBMCs. Amplification from RNA transcripts yielded the TCR beta CDR3 regions. Following a first-round RT-PCR that used HTBI primers, a second-round multiplex PCR was carried out. Using its own MiXCR run on the multiplex PCR reads, TCRdb lists one record per CDR3 protein. The data hold 740,000 or so distinct CDR3 sequences, with around 40% observed a single time. This entry is derived from a study of Graves' ophthalmopathy and Graves' hyperthyroidism. The study's findings and limits: A 13-signature model separated ophthalmopathy from stable hyperthyroidism, just under 90% sensitivity, just over 80% specificity.

The sequencing sample was made of peripheral blood. The TCR was taken from an adult man with Graves' ophthalmopathy.

CDR3 DNA sequence: TGTGCCAGCAGCCGGCGACAGGGGGCGTATGGGCCCCAGCATTTT. It codes for CASSRRQGAYGPQHF. The chain is built from TRBV7-9 and TRBJ1-5, with 10 bases aligning to TRBD1. The V gene end was trimmed by 5 bases and the J gene end by 9 bases; junction bases not matched to a gene: 10. The length of the CDR3 is 15 residues. Germline V gives CDR1 SEHNR, CDR2 FQNEAQ (reference sequence).